A single sample gave rise to the 11 T cell receptor beta chains below, sequenced in a study of OX40 agonist ivuxolimab in advanced cancers. Repertoires were generated with immunoSEQ multiplex PCR, while TCRdb's copy carries only in-frame clones and drops some. Seen here are tens of thousands of clones, around 81% observed once, and the top ten hold approximately 6.6%. The input for sequencing was CD4+ or CD8+ T cells sorted from blood, taken in a trial of the OX40 agonist ivuxolimab. These receptor sequences come from an adult with an advanced solid tumor such as melanoma, head and neck, liver or kidney cancer.

The rearrangement joins TRBV9 to TRBJ2-7; D could derive from TRBD1 or TRBD2 (5 bases each). The CDR3 sequence is 14 residues long. Looked up from germline, CDR1 is SGDLS and CDR2 is YYNGEE. The V end was cut by 0 bases, the J end by 2 bases, with 9 bases between. CDR3 DNA sequence: TGTGCCAGCAGCGTAGGGGACGCCACCTACGAGCAGTACTTC. Encoded protein: CASSVGDATYEQYF.

The chain links TRBV30 to TRBJ2-5, with 11 nucleotides matching TRBD2. The CDR3 is 17 amino acids. With 2 bases clipped from V and 2 bases from J, the junction kept 10 bases outside the gene matches. Germline CDR1 and CDR2: GTSNPN and SVGIG (reference sequence). The CDR3 is CAWSRLAGGPGQETQYF. The CDR3 nucleotides are TGTGCCTGGAGTAGGTTAGCGGGAGGGCCTGGTCAAGAGACCCAGTACTTC.

The rearrangement links TRBV4-1 to TRBJ2-1; no clear D. Looked up from germline, CDR1 is MGHRA and CDR2 is YSYEKL. Trimming took off 1 base at V and 9 bases at J, with 13 bases between the two ends. This CDR3 comprises 14 residues. CDR3 sequence (DNA): TGCGCCAGCAGCCAAGTTGAAGGGTCCGGTGAGCAGTTCTTC. It codes for CASSQVEGSGEQFF.

This clone was counted once. The V call is TRBV10-1, the J call TRBJ2-3; 10 positions match TRBD2. Germline V lookup: CDR1 WNHNN, CDR2 SYGVQD (reference sequence). The CDR3 covers 15 residues. With 0 bases clipped from V and 7 bases from J, the junction kept 4 bases outside the gene matches. CDR3 protein: CASSESSGGANTQYF. The CDR3 bases are TGCGCCAGCAGTGAGTCGAGCGGGGGGGCAAATACGCAGTATTTT.

V gene TRBV28 combines with J gene TRBJ1-5; TRBD1 agrees at 9 bases. The CDR3 runs to 16 residues. Germline CDR1 and CDR2: MDHEN and SYDVKM. V gave up 0 bases and J gave up 6 bases; unmatched junction bases: 6. The CDR3 nucleotides read TGTGCCAGCAGTTTATGGACAGGGGGAAGTGGTCAGCCCCAGCATTTT. It translates to CASSLWTGGSGQPQHF.

This clone was detected only once. The chain uses TRBV9 and TRBJ2-5; D might be TRBD1 or TRBD2, each matching 5 bases. Germline V lookup: CDR1 SGDLS, CDR2 YYNGEE. The CDR3 runs to 15 residues. Between the trimmed V and J ends, which lost 0 bases and 5 bases, there was a span of 14 bases. The CDR3 loop is CASSVAGTTWETQYF. CDR3 DNA sequence: TGTGCCAGCAGCGTAGCTGGGACCACCTGGGAGACCCAGTACTTC.

V is TRBV7-6 and J is TRBJ2-5; weak D call: TRBD1 (5 bases). Germline lookup yields CDR1 SGHVS and CDR2 FNYEAQ. CDR3 size: 14 residues. Trimming took 3 bases from V and 1 from J, leaving 9 bases between them. The CDR3 nucleotides read TGTGCCAGCAGCTTCCGGACACTCCAAGAGACCCAGTACTTC. Translated, it gives CASSFRTLQETQYF. Using reference TRBV7-6 and TRBJ2-5 for the parts outside the CDR3, the full variable domain is GAGVSQSPRYKVTKRGQDVALRCDPISGHVSLYWYRQALGQGPEFLTYFNYEAQQDKSGLPNDRFSAERPEGSISTLTIQRTEQRDSAMYRCASSFRTLQETQYFGPGTRLLVL.

The rearrangement uses TRBV14 and TRBJ2-3, with TRBD1 matching 9 bases. J gave up 6 bases and V 3 bases, and 4 bases lay outside the gene matches. The germline CDR1 and CDR2 sequences are SGHDN and FVKESK. The CDR3 is made up of 14 amino acids. The CDR3, as DNA: TGTGCCAGCAGCCACGAGGGACAGGGCGATACGCAGTATTTT. Encoded protein: CASSHEGQGDTQYF.

The chain has TRBV7-6 and TRBJ2-1, with 7 bases matching TRBD1. Germline lookup yields CDR1 SGHVS and CDR2 FNYEAQ. The CDR3 sequence is 15 residues long. V shed 2 bases and J 7 bases; nucleotides not matched to a gene: 8. The CDR3 reads CASSLRPGGLNEQFF. CDR3 nucleotide sequence: TGTGCCAGCAGCTTAAGGCCAGGGGGTTTGAATGAGCAGTTCTTC.

This clone occurred a few times. The chain joins TRBV5-6 to TRBJ2-3; no clear D. The CDR3 spans 11 residues. The V end was cut by 7 bases, the J end by 2 bases, with 5 bases between. The germline V gene encodes CDR1 SGHDT and CDR2 YYEEEE. This CDR3 is CASSITDTQYF. The CDR3 bases are TGTGCCAGCTCCATCACAGATACGCAGTATTTT.

The J gene is TRBJ2-3, the V gene TRBV29-1; D gene unclear. CDR3 size: 13 residues. V was shortened by 1 base and J by 3 bases, with 8 bases between the two germline ends. Germline CDR1 SQVTM, CDR2 ANQGSEA. CDR3 sequence reads: CSVEAGRTDTQYF. As DNA, the CDR3 is TGCAGCGTTGAAGCGGGTAGAACAGATACGCAGTATTTT.